This T cell receptor beta chain came from a study of blood T cell repertoires in COVID-19. In the study overall: COVID-19 samples collected from the United States, Italy and Spain covered acute and convalescent phases. In each case, the material was cDNA or gDNA derived from T cells, B-cell-depleted T cells, or PBMCs.

The V gene's germline CDR1 is LGHDT and CDR2 YNNKEL (reference sequence). This CDR3 region has 18 residues. Losses at the gene ends were 1 base for V and 5 bases for J; bases not matched to a gene: 7. Original processing notes: Amplification with reference gene primers provided the estimates of nucleated cell counts. This table comes from immunoSEQ multiplex PCR, and its TCRdb copy is limited to in-frame clones, with some not included. That table is the source of V, J and clone size, and D and trimming were worked out from the DNA. The profile shows about 200,000 clones, around 86% of them singletons.

This sequence was found in a man aged 60-69 years with acute or convalescent COVID-19. Sample: peripheral blood. The chain recombines TRBV3-1 (or the pseudogene TRBV3-2) with TRBJ2-4; the match to TRBD2 covers 14 bases. Written as DNA, the CDR3 is TGTGCCAGCAGCCAAGGAGGACTAGCGGGGGGTCGTCAAAACATTCAGTACTTC. Translating gives CASSQGGLAGGRQNIQYF.